The clone carrying this TCR beta chain came up once. No antigen is known for it. This entry belongs to a study of CD8+ T cells in alopecia areata. Study-level background: Patients given treatment had severity scored by the percentage of scalp area affected. Study outcomes and limitations: Clonality in the scalp and expanded CD8+ clones ranked among the top 100 were significantly decreased by tofacitinib. Numerous clones, expanded in lesions, remained in scalp and blood during tofacitinib.

The authors extracted RNA and reverse transcribed it into cDNA as the sequencing template. The method was immunoSEQ multiplex PCR; TCRdb's version includes in-frame clones alone and lacks a portion of them. The repertoire has about 160,000 clones, 55% to 75% of them found once; the top ten carry 0.75% to 0.95%. Treatment: oral pan-JAK inhibitor, 5-10 mg twice daily. Obtained from alopecia areata patients were lesional scalp punch biopsies along with peripheral blood. V dropped 2 bases and J dropped 7 bases, with 14 bases sitting between them. Germline V gives CDR1 GTSNPN, CDR2 SVGIG (reference sequence). The CDR3 length is 13 residues.

This sequence joins TRBV30 and TRBJ1-2; D is undetermined. The TCR sequence derives from a human donor with alopecia areata. Sequenced material: CD4+ T cells sorted from blood, taken at week 4, from a patient treated with tofacitinib. CDR3 sequence (DNA): TGTGCCTGGAGTCCCCTTAAGGGATCTGGCTACACCTTC. This translates into CAWSPLKGSGYTF. The complete variable domain, with remaining parts taken from reference TRBV30 and TRBJ1-2, reads SQTIHQWPATLVQPVGSPLSLECTVEGTSNPNLYWYRQAAGRGLQLLFYSVGIGQISSEVPQNLSASRPQDRQFILSSKKLLLSDSGFYLCAWSPLKGSGYTFGSGTRLTVV.